The rows below give T cell receptor beta chains drawn from one sample of a study of blood T cell repertoires in COVID-19. Sequencing used immunoSEQ multiplex PCR; TCRdb keeps in-frame clones, though not all of them. The data hold over 200,000 clones, with roughly 80% observed a single time. Sample: peripheral blood. These receptors all stem from a woman of 80 years or more with acute or convalescent COVID-19. The CDR3 runs from the conserved cysteine through the conserved F or W. Each record gives: V gene, J gene, clone size, D gene, CDR3 DNA, CDR3 protein. The D gene is left open where the match is weak. Part of the rows lack a size; the others show once, few, many or a class for expanded clones.

TRBV28	TRBJ2-1	-	TRBD2	TGTGCCAGCAGTTTACGCAGGACTAGCGCGAGCGATGAGCAGTTCTTC	CASSLRRTSASDEQFF
TRBV27	TRBJ2-7	-	TRBD1	TGTGCCAGCTTGCCCCGGACAGGGGCCGGCGAGCAGTACTTC	CASLPRTGAGEQYF
TRBV2	TRBJ1-5	-	-	TGTGCCAGCAGTGAATCCGCAGGGTATCAGCCCCAGCATTTT	CASSESAGYQPQHF
TRBV19	TRBJ2-5	-	TRBD2	TGTGCCAGTAGGAACGGGGGGGCGGAGACCCAGTACTTC	CASRNGGAETQYF
TRBV5-1	TRBJ2-6	-	TRBD2	TGCGCCACAACGACTAGCGGGGGGCTGTCTGGGGCCAACGTCCTGACTTTC	CATTTSGGLSGANVLTF
TRBV29-1	TRBJ1-1	-	-	TGCAGCGTTGACGAGGTTTCACTGAACACTGAAGCTTTCTTT	CSVDEVSLNTEAFF
TRBV7-7	TRBJ2-3	-	TRBD2	TGTGCCAGCAGCCCCGGGACTAGAAGGACAGATACGCAGTATTTT	CASSPGTRRTDTQYF
TRBV5-1	TRBJ2-7	once	TRBD1	TGCGCCAGCAGCTTGGAAGGGACAGGGGAAGACTACGAGCAGTACTTC	CASSLEGTGEDYEQYF
TRBV5-1	TRBJ2-1	-	-	TGCGCCAGCAGTACGGAGGGCAGGGGGCGGGGGTATAGCAATGAGCAGTTCTTC	CASSTEGRGRGYSNEQFF
TRBV4-1	TRBJ2-7	-	TRBD1	TGCGCCAGCAGCTCCGACAGGGGGTATTACGAGCAGTACTTC	CASSSDRGYYEQYF
TRBV3-1/TRBV3-2	TRBJ2-7	-	TRBD2	TGTGCCAGCAGCCAAGATCCCGGGGGGGCCTACGAGCAGTACTTC	CASSQDPGGAYEQYF
TRBV4-2	TRBJ2-3	-	-	TGTGCCAGCAGCCCCGCCGGGACTCTAGATACGCAGTATTTT	CASSPAGTLDTQYF
TRBV25-1	TRBJ2-1	-	TRBD2	TGTGCCAGCGCAAAAGCGGGGAGCGGGGGGGTAAATGAGCAGTTCTTC	CASAKAGSGGVNEQFF
TRBV5-6	TRBJ1-6	-	TRBD1	TGTGCCAGCAGCCTCCTGACAGGGGGCAGTTCACCCCTCCACTTT	CASSLLTGGSSPLHF
TRBV5-1	TRBJ1-2	-	-	TGCGCCAGCAGTTTTCAGGGACACTTGGATGGCTACACCTTC	CASSFQGHLDGYTF
TRBV19	TRBJ1-4	-	-	TGTGCCAGTACCAAGACAGGCTGGGATGAAAAACTGTTTTTT	CASTKTGWDEKLFF
TRBV9	TRBJ2-7	-	TRBD2	TGTGCCAGCAGCGGATTGATCAGCGGGGGTTTATACGAGCAGTACTTC	CASSGLISGGLYEQYF
TRBV5-5	TRBJ1-1	-	TRBD1	TGTGCCAGCAGCGAACAGACAGGGGGCAATACTGAAGCTTTCTTT	CASSEQTGGNTEAFF
TRBV6-1	TRBJ2-3	-	TRBD2	TGTGCCAGCAGTGAGAGCCTAGCGGGGGGCACAGATACGCAGTATTTT	CASSESLAGGTDTQYF
TRBV6-5	TRBJ2-2	-	-	TGTGCCAGCCGGCAGGGTGCCACCGGGGAGCTGTTTTTT	CASRQGATGELFF